This TCR beta chain originates from a study of shared clonotypes between healthy human individuals. From germline, CDR1 is SGHDT and CDR2 YYEEEE. Trimming cost V 1 base and J 7 bases, with 15 bases left between them. The CDR3 spans 15 residues. Comments on this clone: Its cognate antigen is unknown.

Study conclusions and caveats: Against clonotypes common to all four donors, non-shared ones had lower generation probabilities.

The method was immunoSEQ multiplex PCR; TCRdb's version includes in-frame clones alone and lacks a portion of them. The profile shows around 2.1 million clones, about 92% of them singletons. CD45RO-negative, CCR7-positively selected cells formed the naive CD8 fraction, excluding terminally differentiated effector memory CD45RA+ cells. This sequence was found in a man younger than 35 in good health. Some clones in this sample may be carry-over from other donors' samples. The chain employs TRBV5-6 and TRBJ2-1; D is uncertain. Sequenced material: naive CD8+ T cells from PBMCs. The CDR3, as DNA: TGTGCCAGCAGCTTGCGACGGCTAGAAATAAATGAGCAGTTCTTC. Encoded protein: CASSLRRLEINEQFF.